This is a list of T cell receptor beta chains from one sample in a study of T cell repertoires in cytomegalovirus infection. These receptors have no known antigen. Each CDR3 protein is one row after TCRdb ran MiXCR on the reads. Of some 920,000 distinct CDR3 sequences listed, under 40% are singletons. Sequencing used cultured CD8+ T cells from PBMCs, obtained from culture after CMV antigen stimulation. The receptors come from a human donor in good health (CMV status not recorded). Some clones in this sample may be carry-over from other donors' samples. The CDR3 runs from the conserved cysteine through the conserved F or W. The order of the fields is J gene, CDR3 length, V gene, clone size, D gene, CDR3 protein, CDR3 DNA. The D gene is left open where the match is weak. Some rows have no size entry. The others give once, few or many, or a class for an expanded clone.

TRBJ1-2,15,TRBV19,NA,NA,CASSSTGLAAYGYTF,TGTGCCAGTAGTTCTACTGGTCTCGCCGCCTATGGCTACACCTTC
TRBJ2-3,12,TRBV20-1,NA,NA,CSVPDHTDTQYF,TGCAGTGTTCCCGACCACACAGATACGCAGTATTTT
TRBJ1-2,13,TRBV29-1,few,TRBD1,CSVPQGAAPGYTF,TGCAGCGTACCTCAGGGGGCTGCGCCTGGCTACACCTTC
TRBJ2-5,14,TRBV7-8,few,NA,CASSPGPLRETQYF,TGTGCCAGCAGCCCGGGGCCCCTTCGAGAGACCCAGTACTTC
TRBJ2-1,13,TRBV6-6,NA,NA,CASSRTWDGEQFF,TGTGCCAGCAGTAGGACTTGGGACGGTGAGCAGTTCTTC
TRBJ2-7,14,TRBV4-2,few,NA,CASSQNGAHLEQYF,TGTGCCAGCAGCCAAAACGGGGCCCACTTGGAGCAGTACTTC
TRBJ2-7,16,TRBV7-6,few,NA,CASSSTPTRAGYEQYF,TGTGCCAGCAGCTCGACCCCCACAAGGGCCGGGTACGAGCAGTACTTC
TRBJ2-4,12,TRBV2,few,NA,CASRGEGSIQYF,TGTGCCAGCAGGGGAGAAGGGAGCATTCAGTACTTC
TRBJ1-1,13,TRBV12-3/TRBV12-4,many,NA,CASRRQGGTEAFF,TGTGCCAGCAGGCGTCAGGGTGGGACTGAAGCTTTCTTT
TRBJ1-1,16,TRBV4-3,many,NA,CASSQDPLLWNTEAFF,TGCGCCAGCAGCCAAGATCCCCTGCTCTGGAACACTGAAGCTTTCTTT
TRBJ1-1,12,TRBV7-9,many,NA,CASSQQGIEAFF,TGTGCCAGCAGCCAGCAGGGGATAGAAGCTTTCTTT
TRBJ1-1,13,TRBV7-2,NA,NA,CASSVGASTEAFF,TGTGCCAGCTCCGTGGGGGCAAGCACTGAAGCTTTCTTT
TRBJ2-4,18,TRBV7-9,NA,NA,CASSLRPTNSIEGNIQYF,TGTGCCAGCAGCTTAAGGCCGACGAACAGTATAGAGGGGAACATTCAGTACTTC
TRBJ2-7,13,TRBV11-3,few,NA,CASSLNDAYEQYF,TGTGCCAGCAGCTTAAATGATGCCTACGAGCAGTACTTC
TRBJ1-6,14,TRBV7-9,NA,NA,CASSSGPLNSPLHF,TGTGCCAGCAGCTCCGGGCCTTTAAATTCACCCCTCCACTTT
TRBJ2-1,14,TRBV15,NA,NA,CATTPSVSAGEQFF,TGTGCCACGACCCCATCAGTTTCGGCGGGTGAGCAGTTCTTC
TRBJ1-2,15,TRBV27,NA,NA,CASSLSIAAHLGYTF,TGTGCCAGCAGTTTATCGATCGCGGCTCACTTAGGCTACACCTTC
TRBJ2-3,16,TRBV28,many,NA,CASSLRGGRRTDTQYF,TGTGCCAGCAGTTTGAGGGGGGGCCGGCGCACAGATACGCAGTATTTT
TRBJ1-1,16,TRBV11-2,once,NA,CANSLDLGPWDTEAFF,TGTGCCAACAGCTTAGATCTCGGCCCGTGGGACACTGAAGCTTTCTTT
TRBJ2-3,17,TRBV7-2,many,NA,CASSLDSLEWVADTQYF,TGTGCCAGCAGCTTAGATTCTTTGGAGTGGGTTGCAGATACGCAGTATTTT
TRBJ1-1,13,TRBV25-1,NA,NA,CASSESLQVEAFF,TGTGCCAGCAGTGAATCCCTACAGGTTGAAGCTTTCTTT
TRBJ2-5,15,TRBV7-2,NA,TRBD2,CASSLALERGETQYF,TGTGCCAGCAGCTTAGCGCTGGAGCGGGGGGAGACCCAGTACTTC
TRBJ2-3,14,TRBV28,few,TRBD2,CASSYSSGDQVQYF,TGTGCCAGCAGCTACTCAAGCGGGGACCAGGTGCAGTATTTT
TRBJ1-2,14,TRBV6-4,NA,NA,CASSGHVANYGYTF,TGTGCCAGCAGCGGACACGTTGCTAACTATGGCTACACCTTC
TRBJ2-3,14,TRBV5-8,few,NA,CASSLRWMTDTQYF,TGTGCCAGCAGCTTGAGGTGGATGACAGATACGCAGTATTTT
TRBJ2-1,15,TRBV6-6,NA,TRBD2,CTSTGLAGDYNEQFF,TGTACCAGCACCGGACTAGCGGGGGACTACAATGAGCAGTTCTTC
TRBJ1-1,13,TRBV19,few,NA,CASSIGGRPEAFF,TGTGCCAGTAGTATTGGGGGGCGGCCTGAAGCTTTCTTT
TRBJ2-1,12,TRBV4-1,NA,NA,CASSQDKIEQFF,TGCGCCAGCAGCCAAGATAAGATTGAGCAGTTCTTC